This is a list of T cell receptor beta chains from one sample in a study of CD8+ T cells in alopecia areata. The data were produced by immunoSEQ multiplex PCR, yet TCRdb's version contains in-frame clones alone and is incomplete. The sample lists hundreds of thousands of clones, roughly two thirds occurring once. The source material was CD4+ T cells sorted from blood, sampled at week 0. These receptors were taken from a human donor with alopecia areata. CDR3s include the opening cysteine and the closing phenylalanine or tryptophan. A D gene is named only where the DNA matches it firmly. Some rows mark clone size as missing; the rest say once, few, many or name a class of expanded clone.

clone_size,v_call,d_call,j_call,cdr3_nt,cdr3_aa
-,TRBV20-1,-,TRBJ1-2,TGCAGTGGTGAACTAATGGGCGGCTACACCTTC,CSGELMGGYTF
-,TRBV29-1,TRBD1,TRBJ1-3,TGCAGCGTCTCACAGGGGGATCCCGGAAACACCATATATTTT,CSVSQGDPGNTIYF
-,TRBV19,TRBD1,TRBJ1-1,TGTGCCAGTAGTGCAGGGGGCACTGAAGCTTTCTTT,CASSAGGTEAFF
-,TRBV5-4,-,TRBJ2-5,TGTGCCAGCAGCCCCCAGAGAGGGTCTGGAGAGACCCAGTACTTC,CASSPQRGSGETQYF
-,TRBV27,-,TRBJ2-7,TGTGCCAGCAGCGTAAAACAGGGCTACGAGCAGTACTTC,CASSVKQGYEQYF
-,TRBV29-1,TRBD1,TRBJ2-3,TGCAGCGTTGAAGACCGGACAGGGGGCCGCACAGATACGCAGTATTTT,CSVEDRTGGRTDTQYF
-,TRBV30,-,TRBJ1-1,TGTGCCTGGAGTGTACTAAGACAGCGAATGAACACTGAAGCTTTCTTT,CAWSVLRQRMNTEAFF
-,TRBV29-1,TRBD1,TRBJ2-5,TGCAGCGTCAACCCGTATGGACAGGGGCCAGAGACCCAGTACTTC,CSVNPYGQGPETQYF
-,TRBV30,-,TRBJ1-5,TGTGCCTGGGCGGACGCCGGCAATCAGCCCCAGCATTTT,CAWADAGNQPQHF
-,TRBV10-2,-,TRBJ1-2,TGCGCCAGCAGTGAGACCGGGACACCTACTAACTATGGCTACACCTTC,CASSETGTPTNYGYTF
-,TRBV5-6,TRBD1,TRBJ2-7,TGTGCCAGCAGCTCGATCCGGGACAGTTACGAGCAGTACTTC,CASSSIRDSYEQYF
-,TRBV16,-,TRBJ1-2,TGTGCCAGCAGCCGCGGGACTTTACCCCTCTATGGCTACACCTTC,CASSRGTLPLYGYTF
-,TRBV4-2,TRBD2,TRBJ2-1,TGTGCCAGCAGCCAAGCCCGGACTAGCGGGAATGAGCAGTTCTTC,CASSQARTSGNEQFF
-,TRBV30,-,TRBJ2-1,TGTGCCTGGAGTGCGACGGCATACTCCTACAATGAGCAGTTCTTC,CAWSATAYSYNEQFF
-,TRBV10-3,-,TRBJ2-6,TGTGCCATCAGTGAGCACCAGCAGGGTTCCCTTGGGGCCAACGTCCTGACTTTC,CAISEHQQGSLGANVLTF
few,TRBV6-1,-,TRBJ2-5,TGTGCCAGCAGCCAGGACTACCAAGAGACCCAGTACTTC,CASSQDYQETQYF
-,TRBV27,TRBD1,TRBJ1-4,TGTGCCAGCAGTTCCGGGACAGATAATGAAAAACTGTTTTTT,CASSSGTDNEKLFF
-,TRBV6-1,-,TRBJ2-3,TGTGCCAGCAGCCCGACGGTACGCACAGATACGCAGTATTTT,CASSPTVRTDTQYF
few,TRBV29-1,TRBD1,TRBJ2-6,TGCAGCGTTGATGGGACCCCGGGACAGGGCTCTGGGGCCAACGTCCTGACTTTC,CSVDGTPGQGSGANVLTF
-,TRBV25-1,TRBD1,TRBJ1-2,TGTGCCAGCAGTCCCTTTAGGGACAGCCTGTCTGGCTATGGCTACACCTTC,CASSPFRDSLSGYGYTF
-,TRBV15,-,TRBJ2-7,TGTGCCACCAGCAGAGCAGACAGATACGAGCAGTACTTC,CATSRADRYEQYF
-,TRBV9,-,TRBJ1-6,TGTGCCAGCTCGTATAATTCACCCCTCCACTTT,CASSYNSPLHF
-,TRBV15,-,TRBJ1-2,TGTGCCACCAGCAGAGATGGGCAGGGAAATGGCTACACCTTC,CATSRDGQGNGYTF
few,TRBV29-1,-,TRBJ2-5,TGCAGCGTAGAAAGGATTTATAGGCAGCCACAAGAGACCCAGTACTTC,CSVERIYRQPQETQYF
few,TRBV7-6,-,TRBJ2-7,TGTGCCAGCAGCGAATACTCAGCGTCCTACGAGCAGTACTTC,CASSEYSASYEQYF
-,TRBV15,TRBD1,TRBJ1-3,TGTGCCACCAGCAGAGAACAGACAGGGTCTGGAAACACCATATATTTT,CATSREQTGSGNTIYF
few,TRBV19,-,TRBJ1-1,TGTGCCAGTAGCTCCGACAGACAGAACACTGAAGCTTTCTTT,CASSSDRQNTEAFF
once,TRBV6-5,-,TRBJ2-3,TGTGCCAGCAGCCAAGTCCGGGGGGCCACAGATACGCAGTATTTT,CASSQVRGATDTQYF
-,TRBV2,TRBD1,TRBJ1-5,TGTGCCAGCACCGGACAGGGGAGTCAGCCCCAGCATTTT,CASTGQGSQPQHF
-,TRBV15,-,TRBJ2-7,TGTGCCACCGGGACAAACTACGAGCAGTACTTC,CATGTNYEQYF
-,TRBV29-1,-,TRBJ2-7,TGCAGCGTTACCGGGACACCCTACGAGCAGTACTTC,CSVTGTPYEQYF
-,TRBV2,-,TRBJ1-1,TGTGCCAGCAGTGTATCGGAAACTGAAGCTTTCTTT,CASSVSETEAFF
-,TRBV7-9,-,TRBJ1-1,TGTGCCAGCAGCTTATGGGCAGGGCCAGGGAACACTGAAGCTTTCTTT,CASSLWAGPGNTEAFF
many,TRBV10-3,TRBD2,TRBJ2-1,TGTGCCATCAGTGTCCTTAGCGGGGCCCCCAATGAGCAGTTCTTC,CAISVLSGAPNEQFF
-,TRBV4-3,-,TRBJ2-4,TGCGCCAGCAGCCAGACACGTCTAGCCAAAAACATTCAGTACTTC,CASSQTRLAKNIQYF
-,TRBV7-2,-,TRBJ2-7,TGTGCCAGCAGCTTAGATGGCGGGGGCCTCTCCTACGAGCAGTACTTC,CASSLDGGGLSYEQYF
-,TRBV30,-,TRBJ1-5,TGTGCCTGGAGTAAAGGGTACAATCAGCCCCAGCATTTT,CAWSKGYNQPQHF
few,TRBV29-1,TRBD1,TRBJ1-4,TGCAGCGTTTTACAGACAGGGAAAAGTGAAAAACTGTTTTTT,CSVLQTGKSEKLFF
-,TRBV29-1,TRBD1,TRBJ2-5,TGCAGCGTGGCGCGGACAGGGGGAGAGACCCAGTACTTC,CSVARTGGETQYF
-,TRBV9,TRBD1,TRBJ2-3,TGTGCCAGCTCTCCTACTCAGGGGGCAAGTACAGATACGCAGTATTTT,CASSPTQGASTDTQYF